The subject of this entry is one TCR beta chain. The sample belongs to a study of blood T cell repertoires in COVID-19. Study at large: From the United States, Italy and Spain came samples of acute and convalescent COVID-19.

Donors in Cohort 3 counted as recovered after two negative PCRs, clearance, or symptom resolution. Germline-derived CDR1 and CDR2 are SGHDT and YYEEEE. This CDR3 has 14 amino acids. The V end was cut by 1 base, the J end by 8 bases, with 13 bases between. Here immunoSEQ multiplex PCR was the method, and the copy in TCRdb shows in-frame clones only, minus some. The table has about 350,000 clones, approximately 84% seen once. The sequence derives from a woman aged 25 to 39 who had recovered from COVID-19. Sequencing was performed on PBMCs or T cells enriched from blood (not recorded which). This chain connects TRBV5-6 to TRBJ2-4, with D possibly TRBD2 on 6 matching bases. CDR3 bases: TGTGCCAGCAGCTTGAAAGCCAGGGAGGACATTCAGTACTTC. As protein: CASSLKAREDIQYF.